A selection of T cell receptor beta chains follows, all from one sample in a study of early T cells in non-severe SARS-CoV-2 infection. TCRdb passed the 5' RACE reads through MiXCR, listing each CDR3 protein once. The profile shows around 52,000 distinct CDR3 sequences, roughly 6.8% of them singletons. Sequenced sample: whole blood. The receptors come from an adult who was a healthcare worker with PCR-confirmed SARS-CoV-2 infection or an uninfected control (not recorded which). Both conserved end residues are part of each CDR3. The order of the fields is V gene, CDR3 length, clone size, D gene, J gene, CDR3 DNA, CDR3 protein. The D gene is left open where the match is weak. Size values are once, few and many counts, or a class for expanded clones, and some rows have none.

v_gene: TRBV11-2
len: 16
abundance: many
d_gene: .
j_gene: TRBJ2-1
CDR3nt: TGTGCCAGCAGCTTAGTGGGTAGGTCCTTCTACAATGAGCAGTTCTTC
CDR3aa: CASSLVGRSFYNEQFF

v_gene: TRBV4-1
len: 16
abundance: many
d_gene: .
j_gene: TRBJ1-4
CDR3nt: TGCGCCAGCAGCTGGGATCGGGAAAAGCCATTTGAAAAACTGTTTTTT
CDR3aa: CASSWDREKPFEKLFF

v_gene: TRBV19
len: 21
abundance: many
d_gene: TRBD2
j_gene: TRBJ2-3
CDR3nt: TGTGCCAGTACCCGCCGTCATAAGGCTAGCGGGTTCGCGATCACCACAGATACGCAGTATTTT
CDR3aa: CASTRRHKASGFAITTDTQYF

v_gene: TRBV19
len: 16
abundance: many
d_gene: TRBD2
j_gene: TRBJ2-7
CDR3nt: TGTGCCAGTAGGGCCGCCAGCGCGGGGGGTTCCTACGAGCAGTACTTC
CDR3aa: CASRAASAGGSYEQYF

v_gene: TRBV20-1
len: 14
abundance: .
d_gene: .
j_gene: TRBJ1-5
CDR3nt: TGCAGTGCTTTCGGGGGGGTGAGCAATCAGCCCCAGCATTTT
CDR3aa: CSAFGGVSNQPQHF

v_gene: TRBV10-1
len: 17
abundance: many
d_gene: .
j_gene: TRBJ2-7
CDR3nt: TGCGCCAGCAGTGACGGGACTCTCGGGGGCCGACCTTACGAGCAGTACTTC
CDR3aa: CASSDGTLGGRPYEQYF

v_gene: TRBV29-1
len: 11
abundance: many
d_gene: .
j_gene: TRBJ1-2
CDR3nt: TGCAGCGTCGACACAGACTATGGCTACACCTTC
CDR3aa: CSVDTDYGYTF

v_gene: TRBV20-1
len: 12
abundance: many
d_gene: .
j_gene: TRBJ1-1
CDR3nt: TGCAGTGCTAGTGTTGGGGGCACTGAAGCTTTCTTT
CDR3aa: CSASVGGTEAFF

v_gene: TRBV28
len: 15
abundance: .
d_gene: .
j_gene: TRBJ2-7
CDR3nt: TGTGCCAGCAGTTTTTCGCGGGACACAGCCTACGAGCAGTACTTC
CDR3aa: CASSFSRDTAYEQYF

v_gene: TRBV6-5
len: 19
abundance: many
d_gene: TRBD2
j_gene: TRBJ2-3
CDR3nt: TGTGCCAGCAGGGCGGGACTAGCGGGGGTTCACGGTTTTGCAGATACGCAGTATTTT
CDR3aa: CASRAGLAGVHGFADTQYF

v_gene: TRBV5-1
len: 18
abundance: few
d_gene: TRBD2
j_gene: TRBJ2-2
CDR3nt: TGCGCCAGCAGCCCCCGACCGGCGGGGGGACATAACACCGGGGAGCTGTTTTTT
CDR3aa: CASSPRPAGGHNTGELFF

v_gene: TRBV11-2
len: 14
abundance: few
d_gene: .
j_gene: TRBJ1-4
CDR3nt: TGTGCCAGCCGCAACTCCGGGGCCGGTGAAAAACTGTTTTTT
CDR3aa: CASRNSGAGEKLFF

v_gene: TRBV6-2/TRBV6-3
len: 16
abundance: .
d_gene: .
j_gene: TRBJ2-7
CDR3nt: TGTGCCAGTAGCTACACAGAGGGGCGACCTTCCTACGAGCAGTACTTC
CDR3aa: CASSYTEGRPSYEQYF

v_gene: TRBV28
len: 15
abundance: .
d_gene: .
j_gene: TRBJ2-1
CDR3nt: TGTGCCAGCAGTTCGCAAATAGCGGAGAGGAATGAGCATTTCTTC
CDR3aa: CASSSQIAERNEHFF

v_gene: TRBV20-1
len: 17
abundance: few
d_gene: .
j_gene: TRBJ2-1
CDR3nt: TGCAGTGCTAGAGATTGGCTAGCGAGAAGCTCCTACAATGAGCAGTTCTTC
CDR3aa: CSARDWLARSSYNEQFF

v_gene: TRBV4-1
len: 16
abundance: many
d_gene: TRBD1
j_gene: TRBJ1-2
CDR3nt: TGCGCCAGCAGCCAGGAGGGACAGGGAGCAAACTATGGCTACACCTTC
CDR3aa: CASSQEGQGANYGYTF

v_gene: TRBV29-1
len: 12
abundance: many
d_gene: TRBD1
j_gene: TRBJ1-1
CDR3nt: TGCAGCGTTGATATCGGGACAGCTGAAGCTTTCTTT
CDR3aa: CSVDIGTAEAFF

v_gene: TRBV11-2
len: 14
abundance: many
d_gene: .
j_gene: TRBJ2-7
CDR3nt: TGTGCCAGCAGCTTATCTGAGGACGGCTACGAGCAGTACTTC
CDR3aa: CASSLSEDGYEQYF

v_gene: TRBV20-1
len: 15
abundance: many
d_gene: TRBD2
j_gene: TRBJ2-7
CDR3nt: TGCAGTGCCACTAGCCCCACTAGCGGGGGGTTGGGACAGTACTTC
CDR3aa: CSATSPTSGGLGQYF

v_gene: TRBV20-1
len: 16
abundance: many
d_gene: TRBD2
j_gene: TRBJ2-3
CDR3nt: TGCAGTGCTAGTTCCGGGACTAGCGGTAGCACAGATACGCAGTATTTT
CDR3aa: CSASSGTSGSTDTQYF

v_gene: TRBV20-1
len: 15
abundance: many
d_gene: TRBD2
j_gene: TRBJ2-1
CDR3nt: TGCAGTGCTACCCCAGACGGGGGGGTAGGAAATGAGCAGTTCTTC
CDR3aa: CSATPDGGVGNEQFF

v_gene: TRBV12-3/TRBV12-4
len: 16
abundance: few
d_gene: TRBD2
j_gene: TRBJ2-1
CDR3nt: TGTGCCAGCAGGCGAGGCACTAGCGGGGTGGTGGGTGAGCAGTTCTTC
CDR3aa: CASRRGTSGVVGEQFF

v_gene: TRBV11-2
len: 16
abundance: many
d_gene: TRBD2
j_gene: TRBJ2-2
CDR3nt: TGTGCCAGCAGCGGATTAGCGGGGTCGAACACCGGGGAGCTGTTTTTT
CDR3aa: CASSGLAGSNTGELFF

v_gene: TRBV7-2
len: 12
abundance: .
d_gene: .
j_gene: TRBJ2-1
CDR3nt: TGTGCCAGCAGCCCCGTCTACAATGAGCAGTTCTTC
CDR3aa: CASSPVYNEQFF

v_gene: TRBV10-3
len: 15
abundance: many
d_gene: .
j_gene: TRBJ2-7
CDR3nt: TGTGCCATCAGTGACACAGAGAACCTAGACCCCCCCCAGTACTTC
CDR3aa: CAISDTENLDPPQYF

v_gene: TRBV7-6
len: 13
abundance: .
d_gene: .
j_gene: TRBJ1-3
CDR3nt: TGTGCCAGCAGCAATGGACACGGAAACACCATATATTTT
CDR3aa: CASSNGHGNTIYF

v_gene: TRBV18
len: 15
abundance: few
d_gene: .
j_gene: TRBJ2-7
CDR3nt: TGTGCCAGCTCTCCCACGAGCAGGTTGTCCTACGAGCAGTACTTC
CDR3aa: CASSPTSRLSYEQYF

v_gene: TRBV7-9
len: 15
abundance: many
d_gene: .
j_gene: TRBJ2-3
CDR3nt: TGTGCCAGCAGCTTCGGGCAGGGAGATGCAGATACGCAGTATTTT
CDR3aa: CASSFGQGDADTQYF

v_gene: TRBV12-3/TRBV12-4
len: 12
abundance: many
d_gene: .
j_gene: TRBJ2-3
CDR3nt: TGTGCCAGCAGTTTAGTGCCAGATACGCAGTATTTT
CDR3aa: CASSLVPDTQYF

v_gene: TRBV3-2
len: 11
abundance: few
d_gene: .
j_gene: TRBJ2-3
CDR3nt: TGTGCCAGCAGCCAACCAGATACGCAGTATTTT
CDR3aa: CASSQPDTQYF

v_gene: TRBV9
len: 15
abundance: .
d_gene: TRBD2
j_gene: TRBJ2-5
CDR3nt: TGTGCCAGCAGCGTCGGGGGGGCGCCCGGGGAGACCCAGTACTTC
CDR3aa: CASSVGGAPGETQYF

v_gene: TRBV29-1
len: 14
abundance: many
d_gene: .
j_gene: TRBJ1-1
CDR3nt: TGCAGCGTTGAACATGCAGCGACAAACACTGAAGCTTTCTTT
CDR3aa: CSVEHAATNTEAFF

v_gene: TRBV20-1
len: 15
abundance: few
d_gene: TRBD2
j_gene: TRBJ2-3
CDR3nt: TGCAGTGCTAGTGCACTAGCGGAAGTTGCAGATACGCAGTATTTT
CDR3aa: CSASALAEVADTQYF

v_gene: TRBV6-2/TRBV6-3
len: 14
abundance: many
d_gene: .
j_gene: TRBJ2-2
CDR3nt: TGTGCCGCCCTAGGGGGGCGCGACACCGGGGAGCTGTTTTTT
CDR3aa: CAALGGRDTGELFF

v_gene: TRBV7-6
len: 16
abundance: .
d_gene: TRBD1
j_gene: TRBJ2-1
CDR3nt: TGTGCCAGCAGCCCACCGGGGACAGGGGGCCTTAGGGAGCAGTTCTTC
CDR3aa: CASSPPGTGGLREQFF

v_gene: TRBV20-1
len: 15
abundance: many
d_gene: TRBD2
j_gene: TRBJ2-5
CDR3nt: TGCAGTGCTAGATGGTTCGCGGGGGTCCAAGAGACCCAGTACTTC
CDR3aa: CSARWFAGVQETQYF

v_gene: TRBV7-8
len: 16
abundance: .
d_gene: .
j_gene: TRBJ1-1
CDR3nt: TGTGCCAGCAGCTTAGGGGGCGGGCGGCGGAACACTGAAGCTTTCTTT
CDR3aa: CASSLGGGRRNTEAFF

v_gene: TRBV4-2
len: 17
abundance: many
d_gene: .
j_gene: TRBJ2-7
CDR3nt: TGTGCCAGCAGCCAAGATCTTTACGGCTCACACCCCTACGAGCAGTACTTC
CDR3aa: CASSQDLYGSHPYEQYF

v_gene: TRBV6-2/TRBV6-3
len: 14
abundance: many
d_gene: .
j_gene: TRBJ2-3
CDR3nt: TGTGCCAGCAGTTACTCGACTAGCACAGATACGCAGTATTTT
CDR3aa: CASSYSTSTDTQYF

v_gene: TRBV5-1
len: 13
abundance: once
d_gene: .
j_gene: TRBJ2-5
CDR3nt: TGCGCCAGCAGTGGTGGGGCGCAAGAGACCCAGTACTTC
CDR3aa: CASSGGAQETQYF

v_gene: TRBV4-1
len: 15
abundance: many
d_gene: .
j_gene: TRBJ1-1
CDR3nt: TGCGCCAGCAGCCCCCCGACAAACATGAACACTGAAGCTTTCTTT
CDR3aa: CASSPPTNMNTEAFF

v_gene: TRBV11-2
len: 14
abundance: many
d_gene: .
j_gene: TRBJ1-6
CDR3nt: TGTGCCAGCAGCTTGGGTCCCTATAATTCACCCCTCCACTTT
CDR3aa: CASSLGPYNSPLHF

v_gene: TRBV5-4
len: 13
abundance: .
d_gene: .
j_gene: TRBJ1-2
CDR3nt: TGTGCCAGCAGCCCGGGACTCAACTATGGCTACACCTTC
CDR3aa: CASSPGLNYGYTF

v_gene: TRBV11-2
len: 15
abundance: .
d_gene: .
j_gene: TRBJ2-7
CDR3nt: TGTGCCAGCAGCTTAAGTCCCAGGCGGGGCCACGAGCAGTACTTC
CDR3aa: CASSLSPRRGHEQYF

v_gene: TRBV12-3/TRBV12-4
len: 15
abundance: .
d_gene: .
j_gene: TRBJ1-2
CDR3nt: TGTGCCAGCAGTTCTGGGACTGCTACTAACTATGGCTACACCTTC
CDR3aa: CASSSGTATNYGYTF

v_gene: TRBV3-1
len: 16
abundance: few
d_gene: TRBD2
j_gene: TRBJ2-1
CDR3nt: TGTGCCAGCAGCCAAGAATGGCTAGCGGGGAGGAATGAGCAGTTCTTC
CDR3aa: CASSQEWLAGRNEQFF

v_gene: TRBV11-2
len: 14
abundance: .
d_gene: TRBD2
j_gene: TRBJ2-5
CDR3nt: TGTGCCAGCAGCTCCAGAGGCGGGGGGGAGACCCAGTACTTC
CDR3aa: CASSSRGGGETQYF

v_gene: TRBV10-3
len: 12
abundance: .
d_gene: .
j_gene: TRBJ2-2
CDR3nt: TGTGCCATCAGTGAGGGGAGCGGGGAGCTGTTTTTT
CDR3aa: CAISEGSGELFF

v_gene: TRBV11-3
len: 16
abundance: many
d_gene: TRBD1
j_gene: TRBJ2-3
CDR3nt: TGTGCCAGCAGCCCCGGGACAGGAAGGAGCACAGATACGCAGTATTTT
CDR3aa: CASSPGTGRSTDTQYF

v_gene: TRBV27
len: 15
abundance: many
d_gene: TRBD1
j_gene: TRBJ2-1
CDR3nt: TGTGCCAGCAGTTTCAGGACAGGGGCCTACAATGAGCAGTTCTTC
CDR3aa: CASSFRTGAYNEQFF

v_gene: TRBV10-3
len: 14
abundance: many
d_gene: TRBD1
j_gene: TRBJ2-7
CDR3nt: TGTGCCATCAGTGAAAAGGGACAGGGGTACGAGCAGTACTTC
CDR3aa: CAISEKGQGYEQYF

v_gene: TRBV19
len: 13
abundance: few
d_gene: .
j_gene: TRBJ2-7
CDR3nt: TGTGCCAGTAGTATCGGAGGAGTCTACGAGCAGTACTTC
CDR3aa: CASSIGGVYEQYF

v_gene: TRBV6-6
len: 18
abundance: many
d_gene: .
j_gene: TRBJ2-3
CDR3nt: TGTGCCAGCAGTCGACGAATCTCCCTTCGAGGGGAGGTTGTGGCGCAGTATTTT
CDR3aa: CASSRRISLRGEVVAQYF

v_gene: TRBV4-3
len: 17
abundance: few
d_gene: .
j_gene: TRBJ2-1
CDR3nt: TGCGCCAGCAGCCAAGAGGACGGGATCGGGACCAACAATGAGCAGTTCTTC
CDR3aa: CASSQEDGIGTNNEQFF

v_gene: TRBV24-1
len: 13
abundance: many
d_gene: .
j_gene: TRBJ1-2
CDR3nt: TGTGCCACCAAAGAAGGGGTAAGACATGGCTACACCTTC
CDR3aa: CATKEGVRHGYTF

v_gene: TRBV10-3
len: 12
abundance: many
d_gene: .
j_gene: TRBJ1-5
CDR3nt: TGTGCCATCAGTGACACAAATCAGCCCCAGCATTTT
CDR3aa: CAISDTNQPQHF

v_gene: TRBV7-9
len: 13
abundance: few
d_gene: .
j_gene: TRBJ1-2
CDR3nt: TGTGCCAGCAGCTGGCGGGACAACTATGGCTACACCTTC
CDR3aa: CASSWRDNYGYTF